Listed here is a single T cell receptor beta chain. This specimen comes from a study of T cell changes during pregnancy in multiple sclerosis. Assay used: immunoSEQ multiplex PCR; TCRdb lists only in-frame clones, some missing. Found here are 70,000 to 95,000 clones, more than 80% of them singletons; the top ten hold over 2%. The CDR3 consists of 18 residues. The V end lost 0 bases, the J end lost 0 bases, and 13 bases lay between the germline ends. The germline gives CDR1 SGHNT, CDR2 YYREEE (reference sequence). The clonotype was recovered from a female donor in good health, enrolled as a control in a pregnancy study. This chain joins TRBV5-4 and TRBJ2-6, with a possible D match to TRBD1 (6 bases). The sequencing here drew on peripheral blood, taken in the second trimester of pregnancy. CDR3 nucleotides: TGTGCCAGCAGCTTGGGGGGACATAGTATCTCTGGGGCCAACGTCCTGACTTTC. This translates into CASSLGGHSISGANVLTF.